This is a list of T cell receptor beta chains from one sample in a study of cytomegalovirus exposure and HLA in healthy donors. Profiling relied on immunoSEQ multiplex PCR, and the TCRdb table lists in-frame clones only, not all of them. This table has around 70,000 clones, less than 95% appearing once. The sequencing input was PBMCs. These receptors originate from a woman aged 18-29 years in good health and CMV-seronegative. CDR3s include the opening cysteine and the closing phenylalanine or tryptophan.

CDR3 protein | CDR3 length | V gene
CAWGQGNTEAFF | 12 | TRBV30
CASSLVRETQYF | 12 | TRBV5-6
CASSLAQGLTYGYTF | 15 | TRBV11-2
CASSLVSRYSNQPQHF | 16 | TRBV11-2
CASSIGQGYNEQFF | 14 | TRBV7-9
CASSIDRGNQPQHF | 14 | TRBV2
CASSQHGQDNYGYTF | 15 | TRBV4-1
CAALPFVANEKLFF | 14 | TRBV7-9
CASSSGTGNNPNTEAFF | 17 | TRBV5-1
CASSGTSIDIQYF | 13 | TRBV9
CASSEMDRAYEQYF | 14 | TRBV10-2
CASSISRVEKLFF | 13 | TRBV19
CAISERTSGTYEQYF | 15 | TRBV10-3
CASSFGIRGIYGYTF | 15 | TRBV27
CASTGGRGTNEKLFF | 15 | TRBV5-1
CASSESVPYLYNSPLHF | 17 | TRBV10-1
CASSSYRGEGETQYF | 15 | TRBV11-2
CASSAGTGWTGELFF | 15 | TRBV6-4